Listed below are T cell receptor beta chains from one sample, sequenced in a study of OX40 agonist ivuxolimab in advanced cancers. Measured with immunoSEQ multiplex PCR; TCRdb has only the in-frame clones, and not every one. The data show just under 60,000 clones, about nine tenths seen once. Sequenced material: CD4+ or CD8+ T cells sorted from blood, taken in a trial of the OX40 agonist ivuxolimab. These receptors all stem from an adult with an advanced solid tumor such as melanoma, head and neck, liver or kidney cancer. CDR3s include the opening cysteine and the closing phenylalanine or tryptophan. Fields, in order: J gene, D gene, V gene, clone size, CDR3 protein, CDR3 DNA. The D gene is left open where the match is weak. Not every row has a clone size; where given, it reads once, few, many or a size class.

j_gene: TRBJ2-7; d_gene: NA; v_gene: TRBV7-9; abundance: NA; CDR3aa: CASSSLRTHEQYF; CDR3nt: TGTGCCAGCAGCTCCCTGCGGACGCACGAGCAGTACTTC
j_gene: TRBJ2-3; d_gene: NA; v_gene: TRBV4-3; abundance: NA; CDR3aa: CASSQDLRGRTDTQYF; CDR3nt: TGCGCCAGCAGCCAAGATTTGCGGGGCCGCACAGATACGCAGTATTTT
j_gene: TRBJ2-3; d_gene: NA; v_gene: TRBV7-9; abundance: NA; CDR3aa: CASSLGDSGTDTQYF; CDR3nt: TGTGCCAGCAGCTTAGGAGACAGCGGCACAGATACGCAGTATTTT
j_gene: TRBJ2-1; d_gene: TRBD2; v_gene: TRBV19; abundance: NA; CDR3aa: CASSGVTSGSLYEQFF; CDR3nt: TGTGCCAGTAGTGGTGTAACTAGCGGGAGTTTGTATGAGCAGTTCTTC
j_gene: TRBJ2-1; d_gene: NA; v_gene: TRBV18; abundance: NA; CDR3aa: CASSPPSSYNEQFF; CDR3nt: TGTGCCAGCTCACCACCGAGCAGCTACAATGAGCAGTTCTTC
j_gene: TRBJ2-7; d_gene: NA; v_gene: TRBV5-3; abundance: NA; CDR3aa: CARSLNDTEQYF; CDR3nt: TGTGCCAGAAGCTTGAATGACACCGAGCAGTACTTC
j_gene: TRBJ2-7; d_gene: TRBD1; v_gene: TRBV27; abundance: NA; CDR3aa: CASSFGQGASEQYF; CDR3nt: TGTGCCAGCAGTTTCGGGCAGGGGGCTTCCGAGCAGTACTTC
j_gene: TRBJ1-2; d_gene: TRBD1; v_gene: TRBV6-5; abundance: medium-sized; CDR3aa: CASSYSTGLNGYTF; CDR3nt: TGTGCCAGCAGTTACTCGACAGGGCTAAATGGCTACACCTTC
j_gene: TRBJ2-7; d_gene: NA; v_gene: TRBV23-1; abundance: medium-sized; CDR3aa: CASSQKVGYFSYEQYF; CDR3nt: TGCGCCAGCAGTCAAAAGGTAGGATACTTCTCCTACGAGCAGTACTTC
j_gene: TRBJ2-1; d_gene: TRBD2; v_gene: TRBV6-5; abundance: NA; CDR3aa: CASSYTSGDNEQFF; CDR3nt: TGTGCCAGCAGTTACACTAGCGGTGACAATGAGCAGTTCTTC
j_gene: TRBJ2-3; d_gene: TRBD2; v_gene: TRBV6-1; abundance: NA; CDR3aa: CASSGLSPGGTDTQYF; CDR3nt: TGTGCCAGCAGTGGGCTCTCCCCGGGGGGGACAGATACGCAGTATTTT
j_gene: TRBJ1-1; d_gene: TRBD1; v_gene: TRBV27; abundance: NA; CDR3aa: CASSMTGGWEAFF; CDR3nt: TGTGCCAGCAGTATGACAGGGGGCTGGGAAGCTTTCTTT
j_gene: TRBJ2-7; d_gene: NA; v_gene: TRBV27; abundance: NA; CDR3aa: CASSLSAGDEQYF; CDR3nt: TGTGCCAGCAGTTTATCCGCGGGCGACGAGCAGTACTTC
j_gene: TRBJ2-7; d_gene: NA; v_gene: TRBV18; abundance: NA; CDR3aa: CASSPETETYEQYF; CDR3nt: TGTGCCAGCTCACCAGAGACAGAAACCTACGAGCAGTACTTC
j_gene: TRBJ2-5; d_gene: NA; v_gene: TRBV28; abundance: NA; CDR3aa: CASSLSPGGSETQYF; CDR3nt: TGTGCCAGCAGTTTATCCCCAGGGGGGTCAGAGACCCAGTACTTC
j_gene: TRBJ1-5; d_gene: NA; v_gene: TRBV28; abundance: NA; CDR3aa: CASSLFRGIGNQPQHF; CDR3nt: TGTGCCAGCAGTTTATTTCGGGGAATTGGCAATCAGCCCCAGCATTTT
j_gene: TRBJ2-5; d_gene: TRBD1; v_gene: TRBV18; abundance: NA; CDR3aa: CASSPVDRDMETQYF; CDR3nt: TGTGCCAGCTCACCCGTTGACAGGGATATGGAGACCCAGTACTTC
j_gene: TRBJ2-7; d_gene: NA; v_gene: TRBV4-2; abundance: NA; CDR3aa: CASSPRWNYEQYF; CDR3nt: TGTGCCAGCAGCCCCCGGTGGAACTACGAGCAGTACTTC
j_gene: TRBJ1-5; d_gene: NA; v_gene: TRBV27; abundance: once; CDR3aa: CASSLSPDQPQHF; CDR3nt: TGTGCCAGCAGTTTATCGCCAGATCAGCCCCAGCATTTT
j_gene: TRBJ2-7; d_gene: TRBD1; v_gene: TRBV4-3; abundance: NA; CDR3aa: CASSQDVRGHEQYF; CDR3nt: TGCGCCAGCAGCCAAGACGTCAGGGGGCACGAGCAGTACTTC
j_gene: TRBJ2-7; d_gene: TRBD1; v_gene: TRBV11-2; abundance: NA; CDR3aa: CASSPRNLRTGSSYEQYF; CDR3nt: TGTGCCAGCAGCCCTAGGAACTTAAGGACAGGGAGCTCCTACGAGCAGTACTTC
j_gene: TRBJ2-7; d_gene: TRBD1; v_gene: TRBV9; abundance: once; CDR3aa: CASSVTGQADYEQYF; CDR3nt: TGTGCCAGCAGCGTGACTGGACAGGCGGACTACGAGCAGTACTTC
j_gene: TRBJ2-7; d_gene: NA; v_gene: TRBV4-1; abundance: NA; CDR3aa: CASSQDEGAYEQYF; CDR3nt: TGCGCCAGCAGCCAAGACGAGGGGGCCTACGAGCAGTACTTC
j_gene: TRBJ2-6; d_gene: NA; v_gene: TRBV7-6; abundance: NA; CDR3aa: CASSPQGSSGANVLTF; CDR3nt: TGTGCCAGCAGCCCCCAGGGGAGCTCTGGGGCCAACGTCCTGACTTTC
j_gene: TRBJ2-5; d_gene: NA; v_gene: TRBV4-3; abundance: NA; CDR3aa: CASSHRQQETQYF; CDR3nt: TGCGCCAGCAGCCATCGTCAGCAAGAGACCCAGTACTTC
j_gene: TRBJ1-2; d_gene: TRBD1; v_gene: TRBV28; abundance: NA; CDR3aa: CASSLDRGLDGYTF; CDR3nt: TGTGCCAGCAGTCTGGACAGGGGGTTGGATGGCTACACCTTC
j_gene: TRBJ1-1; d_gene: TRBD1; v_gene: TRBV9; abundance: few; CDR3aa: CASSPEGATEAFF; CDR3nt: TGTGCCAGCAGCCCCGAGGGGGCCACTGAAGCTTTCTTT
j_gene: TRBJ1-3; d_gene: NA; v_gene: TRBV25-1; abundance: NA; CDR3aa: CASSEYGGGPSATIYF; CDR3nt: TGTGCCAGCAGTGAATACGGGGGGGGGCCGAGTGCCACCATATATTTT
j_gene: TRBJ2-3; d_gene: NA; v_gene: TRBV7-5; abundance: NA; CDR3aa: CARSFDRGYTDTQYF; CDR3nt: TGTGCCAGAAGCTTTGACAGGGGCTACACAGATACGCAGTATTTT
j_gene: TRBJ2-5; d_gene: NA; v_gene: TRBV18; abundance: NA; CDR3aa: CASSPLGKTQYF; CDR3nt: TGTGCCAGCTCACCTTTGGGAAAGACCCAGTACTTC
j_gene: TRBJ2-7; d_gene: TRBD2; v_gene: TRBV6-5; abundance: NA; CDR3aa: CASSYSRSGSYEQYF; CDR3nt: TGTGCCAGCAGTTACTCGAGGAGCGGGAGCTACGAGCAGTACTTC
j_gene: TRBJ2-1; d_gene: NA; v_gene: TRBV10-3; abundance: NA; CDR3aa: CAISEDSPYNEQFF; CDR3nt: TGTGCCATCAGTGAAGATAGCCCCTACAATGAGCAGTTCTTC
j_gene: TRBJ2-7; d_gene: TRBD1; v_gene: TRBV6-6; abundance: NA; CDR3aa: CASTLVAGGFDEQYF; CDR3nt: TGTGCCAGCACCCTAGTGGCAGGGGGATTCGACGAGCAGTACTTC
j_gene: TRBJ2-1; d_gene: TRBD2; v_gene: TRBV5-4; abundance: NA; CDR3aa: CASSLSSGGSDEQFF; CDR3nt: TGTGCCAGCAGCTTGTCTAGCGGGGGCAGCGATGAGCAGTTCTTC
j_gene: TRBJ2-7; d_gene: NA; v_gene: TRBV10-2; abundance: NA; CDR3aa: CASIGGGYEQYF; CDR3nt: TGCGCCAGCATAGGTGGCGGGTACGAGCAGTACTTC
j_gene: TRBJ2-7; d_gene: TRBD2; v_gene: TRBV9; abundance: NA; CDR3aa: CASIQSTAYSGRESYEQYF; CDR3nt: TGTGCCAGCATCCAGTCGACAGCATATAGCGGGAGGGAGTCCTACGAGCAGTACTTC
j_gene: TRBJ2-7; d_gene: TRBD2; v_gene: TRBV13; abundance: NA; CDR3aa: CASSPGGLAGLDEQYF; CDR3nt: TGTGCCAGCAGCCCAGGCGGGCTAGCGGGGCTCGACGAGCAGTACTTC
j_gene: TRBJ1-1; d_gene: NA; v_gene: TRBV28; abundance: NA; CDR3aa: CASSLGTGRLPEAFF; CDR3nt: TGTGCCAGCAGTTTAGGAACAGGGAGGCTACCTGAAGCTTTCTTT
j_gene: TRBJ2-1; d_gene: TRBD1; v_gene: TRBV18; abundance: NA; CDR3aa: CASSPLGTGVVNEQFF; CDR3nt: TGTGCCAGCTCACCATTGGGGACAGGGGTCGTCAATGAGCAGTTCTTC
j_gene: TRBJ2-2; d_gene: NA; v_gene: TRBV5-1; abundance: once; CDR3aa: CASSFDGNTGELFF; CDR3nt: TGCGCCAGCAGCTTTGACGGGAACACCGGGGAGCTGTTTTTT
j_gene: TRBJ2-3; d_gene: TRBD2; v_gene: TRBV27; abundance: NA; CDR3aa: CASSSIAGGSTDTQYF; CDR3nt: TGTGCCAGCAGTTCCATAGCGGGAGGGAGCACAGATACGCAGTATTTT
j_gene: TRBJ2-1; d_gene: TRBD2; v_gene: TRBV5-1; abundance: NA; CDR3aa: CASSLATSGRHEQFF; CDR3nt: TGCGCCAGCAGCTTGGCGACTAGCGGGAGACATGAGCAGTTCTTC
j_gene: TRBJ2-3; d_gene: NA; v_gene: TRBV28; abundance: NA; CDR3aa: CASSLSGTTDTQYF; CDR3nt: TGTGCCAGCAGCCTCAGCGGAACCACAGATACGCAGTATTTT
j_gene: TRBJ2-1; d_gene: TRBD2; v_gene: TRBV27; abundance: NA; CDR3aa: CASSLSGTMGYEQFF; CDR3nt: TGTGCCAGCAGTTTATCCGGGACTATGGGCTATGAGCAGTTCTTC
j_gene: TRBJ2-5; d_gene: NA; v_gene: TRBV5-6; abundance: NA; CDR3aa: CASSPDLQETQYF; CDR3nt: TGTGCCAGCAGCCCGGACCTGCAAGAGACCCAGTACTTC
j_gene: TRBJ2-1; d_gene: NA; v_gene: TRBV6-5; abundance: NA; CDR3aa: CASSYDPRKGYNEQFF; CDR3nt: TGTGCCAGCAGTTACGACCCGAGGAAGGGATACAATGAGCAGTTCTTC
j_gene: TRBJ2-1; d_gene: NA; v_gene: TRBV4-3; abundance: NA; CDR3aa: CASSQQRNEQFF; CDR3nt: TGCGCCAGCAGCCAGCAGAGGAATGAGCAGTTCTTC